This T cell receptor (beta chain) was recorded in a study of T cells after posttransplantation cyclophosphamide. The study's findings and limits: Tissue-infiltrating T cells from skin or gut overlapped little with blood T cells. Recipient CMV seropositivity and CMV reactivation strongly tracked TRB clonality. Later post-transplant blood repertoires were often dominated by donor CD8+ memory clones.

Concerning this clone itself: What it binds is not known.

Deletions cut 0 bases from V and 1 base from J, with 11 bases between. The CDR3 sequence is 16 residues long. The germline gives CDR1 SGHRS, CDR2 YFSETQ. Clones were sequenced by immunoSEQ multiplex PCR, and TCRdb holds only the in-frame ones, with some missing. The sample consists of roughly 49,000 clones, roughly 84% of them appearing once. The sequence was obtained from a man aged 30 to 45 with a blood cancer, CMV-positive, and with a related stem cell donor. The rearrangement uses TRBV5-1 and TRBJ2-1, with D possibly matching TRBD2 (5 bases). The source material was PBMCs. CDR3 coding DNA: TGCGCCAGCAGCTTGGGACCTGGGGAGTCCTACAATGAGCAGTTCTTC. This translates into CASSLGPGESYNEQFF.